This note documents a single T cell receptor beta chain sequence. Its antigen is not known. This sample is part of a study of identical twins. TCRdb independently ran MiXCR on the 5' RACE reads; one entry per CDR3 protein. The sample lists more than 1.5 million distinct CDR3 sequences, more than 30% occurring once. Regarding the study as a whole: Analyses of zero insertions could be partly confounded by invariant MAIT and iNKT cells. The study found that models underestimated out-of-frame TCR alpha sharing in monozygotic twins.

The sequenced sample consisted of cord blood. The receptor was isolated from a newborn girl in good health.

This CDR3 is CAGHRDRDTDTQYF. In DNA form, the CDR3 reads TGTGCCGGCCACCGGGACAGGGACACAGATACGCAGTATTTT. The chain couples TRBV21-1 to TRBJ2-3; the D call TRBD1 from the table was never checked on the DNA. TRBV21-1 is an annotated pseudogene. This CDR3 comprises 14 residues.